This entry is about one T cell receptor (beta chain). Its antigen is as yet unknown. This specimen comes from a study of CD8+ T cells in alopecia areata. Overall study findings and caveats: For baseline CD8+ expansion, any link to response stays uncertain with one nonresponder.

The V end was cut by 0 bases, the J end by 4 bases, with 13 bases between. The germline gives CDR1 GTSNPN, CDR2 SVGIG (reference sequence). This CDR3 is 15 amino acids long. Indicated treatment: oral pan-JAK inhibitor, 5-10 mg twice daily. Extracted RNA was reverse transcribed into cDNA, the sequencing template. This table comes from immunoSEQ multiplex PCR, and its TCRdb copy is limited to in-frame clones, with some not included. The sample consists of approximately 43,000 clones, approximately 65% of them appearing once. This receptor was taken from a human donor with alopecia areata. The chain joins TRBV30 to TRBJ1-5; D gene uncertain. Source: CD8+ T cells sorted from blood, taken at week 4, from a patient treated with tofacitinib. The DNA of the CDR3 is TGTGCCTGGAGTGTAAATGGGCTTCTTAATCAGCCCCAGCATTTT. This translates into CAWSVNGLLNQPQHF.